Listed below are T cell receptor beta chains from one sample, sequenced in a study of cytomegalovirus exposure and HLA in healthy donors. Assay used: immunoSEQ multiplex PCR; TCRdb lists only in-frame clones, some missing. This table has about 130,000 clones, 79% appearing once. The sample was PBMCs. Receptor source: a male donor in good health and CMV-seronegative. The CDR3 runs from the conserved cysteine through the conserved F or W. Fields, in order: J gene, D gene, V gene, clone size, CDR3 protein, CDR3 DNA. A D gene is named only where the DNA matches it firmly. Size values are once, few and many counts, or a class for expanded clones, and some rows have none.

>TRBJ2-1|-|TRBV29-1|-
CSVDQYNEQFF
TGCAGCGTTGATCAGTACAATGAGCAGTTCTTC
>TRBJ2-4|-|TRBV2|once
CASRVDSDIQYF
TGTGCCAGCAGGGTGGACAGTGACATTCAGTACTTC
>TRBJ1-2|TRBD1|TRBV18|-
CASSPDRVGYTF
TGTGCCAGCTCACCGGACAGGGTTGGCTACACCTTC
>TRBJ2-3|-|TRBV7-9|-
CASRPPGGTDTQYF
TGTGCCAGCAGACCCCCGGGGGGCACAGATACGCAGTATTTT
>TRBJ1-6|-|TRBV9|-
CASSVRGSSSYNSPLHF
TGTGCCAGCAGCGTTCGAGGTTCGAGCTCCTATAATTCACCCCTCCACTTT
>TRBJ1-2|-|TRBV5-1|-
CASSSGSGNYGYTF
TGCGCCAGCAGCTCCGGTTCAGGGAACTATGGCTACACCTTC
>TRBJ1-3|-|TRBV7-6|-
CASSLEAEDSGNTIYF
TGTGCCAGCAGCCTCGAAGCCGAAGACTCTGGAAACACCATATATTTT
>TRBJ2-1|TRBD2|TRBV19|-
CASSITDGGNEQFF
TGTGCCAGTAGTATAACGGACGGGGGGAATGAGCAGTTCTTC
>TRBJ2-3|-|TRBV5-1|-
CASRGGPRGDTQYF
TGCGCCAGCAGGGGGGGGCCCCGGGGAGATACGCAGTATTTT
>TRBJ1-6|TRBD1|TRBV19|-
CASSIVHRGKGNSPLHF
TGTGCCAGTAGTATAGTTCACAGGGGCAAAGGGAATTCACCCCTCCACTTT
>TRBJ2-5|-|TRBV16|-
CASSQPGGLRLSETQYF
TGTGCCAGCAGCCAGCCTGGCGGACTCAGACTTTCAGAGACCCAGTACTTC
>TRBJ2-5|-|TRBV28|-
CASLPGTTQETQYF
TGTGCCAGCTTGCCCGGGACAACACAAGAGACCCAGTACTTC
>TRBJ2-6|-|TRBV6-1|-
CASSPGDGANVLTF
TGTGCCAGCAGCCCAGGGGATGGGGCCAACGTCCTGACTTTC
>TRBJ1-1|TRBD1|TRBV18|-
CASSPQGALDTEAFF
TGTGCCAGCTCACCACAGGGGGCGTTAGACACTGAAGCTTTCTTT
>TRBJ2-7|-|TRBV19|-
CASSIGPGGHYEQYF
TGTGCCAGTAGTATCGGGCCAGGAGGGCACTACGAGCAGTACTTC
>TRBJ1-6|-|TRBV5-1|-
CASSFGQINSPLHF
TGCGCCAGCAGCTTCGGACAGATTAATTCACCCCTCCACTTT
>TRBJ1-6|-|TRBV7-4|-
CASSLGTRGQSSYNSPLHF
TGTGCCAGCAGCTTAGGGACTCGGGGACAAAGCTCCTATAATTCACCCCTCCACTTT
>TRBJ1-1|-|TRBV27|few
CASSAGGAEAFF
TGTGCCAGCAGCGCGGGGGGGGCTGAAGCTTTCTTT
>TRBJ1-2|-|TRBV11-3|-
CASSPSGAYGYTF
TGTGCCAGCAGCCCGAGCGGCGCCTATGGCTACACCTTC
>TRBJ1-4|TRBD1|TRBV28|-
CASRLTGPEKLFF
TGTGCCAGCAGGCTGACAGGGCCTGAAAAACTGTTTTTT
>TRBJ1-6|TRBD1|TRBV30|-
CAWGDRGTPLHF
TGTGCCTGGGGAGACAGGGGGACACCCCTCCACTTT
>TRBJ2-1|TRBD2|TRBV6-6|-
CASSYSGSGGGDEQFF
TGTGCCAGCAGTTACTCGGGGAGTGGCGGGGGGGATGAGCAGTTCTTC
>TRBJ2-7|TRBD2|TRBV7-6|once
CASREGGNYEQYF
TGTGCCAGCCGGGAGGGGGGAAACTACGAGCAGTACTTC
>TRBJ1-6|-|TRBV7-2|-
CASSLGRNSPLHF
TGTGCCAGCAGCTTAGGGCGGAATTCACCCCTCCACTTT
>TRBJ1-2|TRBD1|TRBV4-2|few
CASSQIGTAQGEYGYTF
TGTGCCAGCAGCCAGATTGGGACAGCCCAAGGGGAATATGGCTACACCTTC
>TRBJ2-3|-|TRBV6-1|once
CATLPRTASTDTQYF
TGTGCCACCTTACCTCGGACAGCTAGCACAGATACGCAGTATTTT
>TRBJ1-5|-|TRBV7-2|-
CASSLVGGDQPQHF
TGTGCCAGCAGCTTAGTGGGGGGGGATCAGCCCCAGCATTTT
>TRBJ2-7|-|TRBV7-2|-
CASSLVGNVEQYF
TGTGCCAGCAGCTTAGTCGGGAATGTGGAGCAGTACTTC
>TRBJ2-1|TRBD2|TRBV14|-
CASSQERTAGGYNEQFF
TGTGCCAGCAGCCAAGAGAGGACAGCGGGGGGCTACAATGAGCAGTTCTTC
>TRBJ2-3|TRBD2|TRBV7-2|-
CASSFLTGGPDTQYF
TGTGCCAGCAGCTTCCTTACGGGGGGGCCAGATACGCAGTATTTT
>TRBJ2-3|TRBD2|TRBV6-1|-
CASRQLAGGPDTQYF
TGTGCCAGCAGGCAACTAGCGGGGGGGCCAGATACGCAGTATTTT
>TRBJ2-2|-|TRBV7-9|-
CASSLQITGELFF
TGTGCCAGCAGCTTGCAGATCACCGGGGAGCTGTTTTTT
>TRBJ1-2|-|TRBV7-2|-
CASALAATNYGYTF
TGTGCCAGCGCATTAGCGGCGACAAACTATGGCTACACCTTC
>TRBJ2-7|-|TRBV21-1|-
CASSIGTSGVSGYEQYF
TGTGCCAGCAGCATCGGGACTAGCGGGGTATCGGGCTACGAGCAGTACTTC
>TRBJ2-7|-|TRBV19|few
CATGDSYEQYF
TGTGCGACAGGTGACTCCTACGAGCAGTACTTC
>TRBJ2-3|TRBD1|TRBV5-6|few
CASSSPGQGRDTQYF
TGTGCCAGCAGCTCCCCGGGACAGGGAAGAGATACGCAGTATTTT
>TRBJ1-4|TRBD1|TRBV7-8|-
CASSLVDRLGIVADEKLFF
TGTGCCAGCAGCTTAGTGGACAGGTTAGGCATCGTAGCTGATGAAAAACTGTTTTTT
>TRBJ1-3|-|TRBV19|-
CASSRPGVIGNTIYF
TGTGCCAGTAGCCGACCGGGGGTCATCGGAAACACCATATATTTT